One and the same sample provided the 20 T cell receptor beta chains below, sequenced in a study of blood T cell repertoires in COVID-19. Data came from immunoSEQ multiplex PCR; TCRdb stores just in-frame clones and leaves some out. The sample shows about 240,000 clones, roughly 86% of them seen only once. Specimen: PBMCs or T cells enriched from blood (not recorded which). These receptors came from a woman in her thirties or forties with acute COVID-19.

This clone appeared a few times. The chain combines TRBV29-1 with TRBJ1-2, with D perhaps matching TRBD1 (5 bases). Germline V gene data show CDR1 as SQVTM and CDR2 as ANQGSEA. Trimming removed 4 bases from V and 3 bases from J, with 12 bases in between. This CDR3 has 13 residues. CDR3 residues: CSVVPTDYYGYTF. The CDR3 nucleotides are TGCAGCGTTGTCCCGACAGACTACTATGGCTACACCTTC.

The V and J genes are TRBV7-9 and TRBJ2-1; 8 bases map to TRBD2. The CDR3 covers 16 residues. Germline V gene data show CDR1 as SEHNR and CDR2 as FQNEAQ (reference sequence). Trimming removed 4 bases from V and 7 bases from J; junction bases left unmatched: 12. CDR3 in DNA: TGTGCCAGCAGCTCTACCAAGCGGGAGCGTTGGAATGAGCAGTTCTTC. This codes for CASSSTKRERWNEQFF.

The sample holds one count of this clone. The chain couples TRBV2 to TRBJ2-3; 9 nucleotides line up with TRBD1. V shed 3 bases, J shed 4 bases, and the junction held 11 bases outside the gene matches. This CDR3 region has 17 residues. Germline CDR1 SNHLY, CDR2 FYNNEI. DNA for the CDR3: TGTGCCAGCAGTGAGGGTAGGGACAGGGCGGGCCCAGATACGCAGTATTTT. The encoded protein is CASSEGRDRAGPDTQYF. Supplemented by reference TRBV2 and TRBJ2-3, the full variable domain reads EPEVTQTPSHQVTQMGQEVILRCVPISNHLYFYWYRQILGQKVEFLVSFYNNEISEKSEIFDDQFSVERPDGSNFTLKIRSTKLEDSAMYFCASSEGRDRAGPDTQYFGPGTRLTVL.

This rearrangement joins TRBV11-2 to TRBJ1-2, with D perhaps matching TRBD1 (6 bases). The CDR3 contains 15 residues. V was pared by 5 bases and J by 5 bases, with 18 bases between. CDR1 is SGHAT and CDR2 is FQNNGV in the germline V gene. The CDR3 loop reads CASSETGYPRYGYTF. The DNA of the CDR3 is TGTGCCAGCAGCGAGACAGGCTACCCACGGTATGGCTACACCTTC.

In this sample, this clone turned up once. The V call is TRBV27, the J call TRBJ1-6, with D perhaps matching TRBD1 (6 bases). V was clipped by 5 bases and J by 0 bases, with 8 bases between them. This CDR3 comprises 15 residues. Per germline, CDR1 MNHEY and CDR2 SMNVEV (reference sequence). CDR3 nucleotide sequence: TGTGCCAGCAGTCCGGACAGCTCCTATAATTCACCCCTCCACTTT. It encodes CASSPDSSYNSPLHF.

The chain links TRBV5-1 to TRBJ1-1; D may be TRBD1 (5 bases). CDR3 length equals 14 residues. Germline values: CDR1 SGHRS, CDR2 YFSETQ. The germline V and J ends were trimmed by 3 bases and 4 bases, with 13 bases remaining between them. The CDR3 loop is CASSYAGLGTEAFF. DNA of the CDR3: TGCGCCAGCAGCTACGCAGGGTTGGGCACTGAAGCTTTCTTT.

V gene TRBV5-6 combines with J gene TRBJ2-5; 11 bases align to TRBD1. The CDR3 loop spans 16 amino acids. The V and J ends lost 3 bases and 5 bases, in that order; junction bases with no gene match: 9. Germline CDR1 SGHDT, CDR2 YYEEEE. CDR3 DNA sequence: TGTGCCAGCAGCTCCGTAGGACAGGGGGCACGGGAGACCCAGTACTTC. Its translation is CASSSVGQGARETQYF.

The gene calls are TRBV4-1 and TRBJ2-7; tentative D call: TRBD2 (6 bases). This CDR3 contains 13 residues. Germline values: CDR1 MGHRA, CDR2 YSYEKL. Trimming shortened V by 11 bases and J by 0 bases, and 14 bases separated the two germline ends. The CDR3 nucleotides read TGCGCCGGAAAGCGGGTAAGCTCCTACGAGCAGTACTTC. This gives the protein CAGKRVSSYEQYF.

This chain connects TRBV11-3 to TRBJ2-1; D is perhaps TRBD2 (6 bases). Trimming took 3 bases from V and 7 from J, leaving 16 bases between them. Germline values: CDR1 SGHNT, CDR2 YENEEA. The CDR3 has 15 amino acids. CDR3 nucleotide sequence: TGTGCCAGCAGCTTCTGGGAGAAGGGGAGGAATGAGCAGTTCTTC. Encoded protein: CASSFWEKGRNEQFF.

The chain combines TRBV5-1 with TRBJ1-1; D call uncertain. Germline loops: CDR1 SGHRS, CDR2 YFSETQ. There are 12 residues in the CDR3. V was cut by 3 bases and J by 10 bases, with 13 bases left in between. DNA for the CDR3: TGCGCCAGCAGCTCGACGAGCGATTTAGCTTTCTTT. Protein sequence: CASSSTSDLAFF.

The table lists this clone with a count of one. The genes are TRBV29-1 and TRBJ1-2, with 7 bases that match TRBD1. V gave up 4 bases and J gave up 2 bases; unmatched junction bases: 10. The CDR3 runs 15 residues. Germline assignment: CDR1 SQVTM and CDR2 ANQGSEA. The CDR3 bases are TGCAGCGTTGTCGGGGCACGACAGGGCAACTATGGCTACACCTTC. Its translation is CSVVGARQGNYGYTF.

This clone was seen just once. This chain links TRBV19 with TRBJ2-1; a weak D match, TRBD2 (6 bases). Looked up from germline, CDR1 is LNHDA and CDR2 is SQIVND (reference sequence). Trimming removed 3 bases at V and 8 bases at J, with 20 bases between. The CDR3 is 16 amino acids. This chain's CDR3 is CASSIRWGLAADEQFF. In DNA form, the CDR3 reads TGTGCCAGTAGTATTAGGTGGGGGTTAGCGGCAGATGAGCAGTTCTTC.

J is TRBJ2-2 and V is TRBV27; D perhaps matches TRBD2 (9 bases). V lost 5 bases to trimming and J lost 2 bases, with 21 bases between them. CDR1 and CDR2 (germline): MNHEY, SMNVEV (reference sequence). The CDR3 is 18 amino acids. The CDR3 nucleotides read TGTGCCAGCAGTAGACAGGGGCGGGAGGGCCTTAACACCGGGGAGCTGTTTTTT. Translated: CASSRQGREGLNTGELFF.

The chain is built from TRBV20-1 and TRBJ1-2; 7 bases are shared with TRBD1. The CDR3 contains 13 residues. CDR1 and CDR2 from the germline V gene are DFQATT and SNEGSKA (reference sequence). The CDR3 DNA reads as TGCAGCGTTAGTGAGGGGGCTCTCTATGGCTACACCTTC. Translating it yields CSVSEGALYGYTF.

The V call is TRBV25-1, the J call TRBJ2-2, with 7 bases lining up with TRBD2. This CDR3 comprises 16 residues. Trimming took 3 bases from V and 0 from J; bases not matched to a gene: 4. CDR1 is MGHDK and CDR2 is SYGVNS in the germline V gene. This chain's CDR3 is CASSDPSGTNTGELFF. The CDR3 nucleotides read TGTGCCAGCAGTGACCCCAGCGGGACGAACACCGGGGAGCTGTTTTTT. The full variable domain, its missing parts supplied by reference TRBV25-1 and TRBJ2-2, is EADIYQTPRYLVIGTGKKITLECSQTMGHDKMYWYQQDPGMELHLIHYSYGVNSTEKGDLSSESTVSRIRTEHFPLTLESARPSHTSQYLCASSDPSGTNTGELFFGEGSRLTVL.

This rearrangement joins TRBV20-1 to TRBJ1-2, with D perhaps TRBD1 (5 bases). Germline CDR1 is DFQATT and CDR2 is SNEGSKA (reference sequence). Trimming removed 6 bases at V and 11 bases at J, with 16 bases between. The length of the CDR3 is 11 residues. The CDR3 loop is CSAVPPGRYTF. The CDR3 nucleotides read TGCAGTGCCGTACCCCCAGGGCGATACACCTTC.

This chain connects TRBV10-2 to TRBJ2-1; 7 nucleotides agree with TRBD2. Germline V gene lookup returns CDR1 WSHSY and CDR2 SAAADI. V dropped 0 bases and J dropped 13; count of bases not matched to a gene: 6. The CDR3 is made up of 13 amino acids. In DNA, the CDR3 is TGCGCCAGCAGTGAGTCGAAAGGACTAGTACAGTTCTTC. This encodes CASSESKGLVQFF.

V usage is TRBV30 and J usage is TRBJ2-7; D is unclear. CDR1 and CDR2 (germline): GTSNPN, SVGIG (reference sequence). The CDR3 length is 12 residues. Trimming removed 2 bases at V and 3 bases at J, with 8 bases between. CDR3 protein: CAWSLGSYEQYF. CDR3 DNA: TGTGCCTGGAGTCTCGGTAGCTACGAGCAGTACTTC.

This clone has only one observation. The CDR3 is CASSESQGVVYGYTF. CDR3 coding DNA: TGTGCCAGCAGTGAATCCCAGGGGGTAGTCTATGGCTACACCTTC. The J gene is TRBJ1-2, the V gene TRBV2; the match to TRBD1 covers 7 bases. After removal of 2 bases from V and 4 bases from J, the junction contained 7 bases not matched to a gene. Looked up from germline, CDR1 is SNHLY and CDR2 is FYNNEI. There are 15 residues in the CDR3. Looking up the rest from reference TRBV2 and TRBJ1-2 gives the full variable domain: EPEVTQTPSHQVTQMGQEVILRCVPISNHLYFYWYRQILGQKVEFLVSFYNNEISEKSEIFDDQFSVERPDGSNFTLKIRSTKLEDSAMYFCASSESQGVVYGYTFGSGTRLTVV.

The chain employs TRBV11-3 and TRBJ2-2; 8 bases agree with TRBD2. From germline, CDR1 is SGHNT and CDR2 YENEEA. This CDR3 has 16 residues. The junction had 5 bases not matched to a gene; V was cut back by 2 bases and J by 3 bases. CDR3 sequence (DNA): TGTGCCAGCAGCTTAACGGGAGGGGTATACACCGGGGAGCTGTTTTTT. Translating gives CASSLTGGVYTGELFF.